Presented here are 31 T cell receptor beta chains from one specimen sequenced in a study of T cells in Graves' hyperthyroidism and ophthalmopathy. Using RNA transcripts as the source, TCR beta CDR3 regions were amplified. The study used the HTBI primer set for a first-round RT-PCR of the TCR CDR3. TCRdb passed the multiplex PCR reads through MiXCR, listing each CDR3 protein once. This sample has around 420,000 distinct CDR3 sequences, with approximately 15% found just once. Material: blood. The receptors originated from a woman aged 18-35 years with Graves' hyperthyroidism.

This clonotype occurred many times. The CDR3 DNA is TGTGCCAGCAGCTCCGGGACAGGAGACGATGGCTACACCTTC. Its translation is CASSSGTGDDGYTF. The rearrangement links TRBV2 to TRBJ1-2, with 8 bases identical to TRBD1. The CDR3 totals 14 residues. CDR1 and CDR2 (germline): SNHLY, FYNNEI. After removal of 6 bases from V and 6 bases from J, the junction contained 9 bases not matched to a gene.

As to this clonotype: Just one base apart from a much larger clone, this may be a read error. The chain recombines TRBV7-6 with TRBJ2-1; D may be TRBD2 (5 bases). CDR1 and CDR2 from the germline V gene are SGHVS and FNYEAQ. The CDR3 spans 13 residues. Deletions cut 6 bases from V and 3 bases from J, with 9 bases between. For the CDR3, the DNA is TGTGCCAGCAGATCCCGGGACTACAATGAGCAGTTCTTC. This translates into CASRSRDYNEQFF.

This clonotype was counted at least ten times. The chain couples TRBV30 to TRBJ1-2, with D hard to call. In germline, CDR1 is GTSNPN, CDR2 SVGIG (reference sequence). V lost 2 bases and J lost 4, with 11 bases in between. The CDR3 is 13 residues long. The CDR3 nucleotides read TGTGCCTGGAGTAAAGGGCCGCTCTATGGCTACACCTTC. Its translation is CAWSKGPLYGYTF.

This clonotype was seen more than once but under ten times. V is TRBV9 and J is TRBJ2-1; TRBD1 or TRBD2 may be the D gene (5 bases each). V shed 0 bases and J shed 8 bases, with 18 bases lying between them. The CDR3 covers 16 residues. Looked up from germline, CDR1 is SGDLS and CDR2 is YYNGEE. Here the CDR3 reads CASSVGPGTRGDEQFF. CDR3 nucleotide sequence: TGTGCCAGCAGCGTAGGGCCGGGGACCCGAGGTGATGAGCAGTTCTTC.

This clonotype was counted a few times. The V gene is TRBV7-9, the J gene TRBJ1-1; D is perhaps TRBD1 (5 bases). The CDR3 length is 14 residues. The V gene lost 7 bases and the J gene lost 1 base, with 13 bases spanning the gap. Germline V gene lookup returns CDR1 SEHNR and CDR2 FQNEAQ (reference sequence). The DNA for the CDR3 is TGTGCCAGCAACTTTCGGGGGGGGAACACTGAAGCTTTCTTT. It yields the protein CASNFRGGNTEAFF.

This clonotype has ten or more counts. The V call is TRBV25-1, the J call TRBJ1-3; no reliable D call. Germline V gene data show CDR1 as MGHDK and CDR2 as SYGVNS. The CDR3 runs to 14 residues. V shed 3 bases and J shed 1 base, with 7 bases lying between them. CDR3 residues: CASSEERSGNTIYF. In DNA form, the CDR3 reads TGTGCCAGCAGTGAGGAACGATCTGGAAACACCATATATTTT.

Turning to this clonotype: Since a much larger clone is just one base distant, this may be a read error. The chain carries TRBV20-1 and TRBJ2-7; D is possibly TRBD2 (6 bases). The CDR3 has 15 amino acids. Germline assignment: CDR1 DFQATT and CDR2 SNEGSKA (reference sequence). The CDR3 DNA follows: TGCAGTGCTAGTGGGGACTCTACATTAATCTACGGGCAGTACTTC. Translated, it gives CSASGDSTLIYGQYF.

This clonotype occurred many times. The rearrangement joins TRBV3-1 to TRBJ1-2; tentatively, D is TRBD1 (6 bases). This CDR3 is built from 14 residues. Germline loops: CDR1 LGHDT, CDR2 YNNKEL (reference sequence). V shed 8 bases and J shed 4 bases, with 17 bases lying between them. DNA for the CDR3: TGTGCCAGCCATAACAGGGAAAGTGTCTATGGCTACACCTTC. Translated: CASHNRESVYGYTF.

This clonotype was seen at least ten times. This chain links TRBV27 with TRBJ2-7; 10 nucleotides agree with TRBD1. Trimming removed 1 base from V and 5 bases from J; junction bases left unmatched: 14. The CDR3 contains 18 residues. Germline CDR1 and CDR2: MNHEY and SMNVEV (reference sequence). This CDR3 reads CASSLFLRQGQGNNEQYF. The CDR3, as DNA: TGTGCCAGCAGTTTATTTCTGCGACAGGGACAGGGGAACAACGAGCAGTACTTC.

This clonotype came up a few times. The V and J genes are TRBV11-3 and TRBJ2-5, with a weak D call TRBD1 (7 bases). The CDR3 extends over 16 amino acids. Germline lookup yields CDR1 SGHNT and CDR2 YENEEA. Trimming removed 6 bases at V and 1 base at J, with 18 bases between. The CDR3: CASSQEGASPQETQYF. In nucleotides, the CDR3 is TGTGCCAGCAGTCAGGAGGGGGCTAGTCCCCAAGAGACCCAGTACTTC.

This clonotype was counted at least ten times. J is TRBJ1-4 and V is TRBV29-1, with unresolved D. The V and J ends lost 3 bases and 12 bases respectively, with 11 bases between them. CDR1 is SQVTM, CDR2 ANQGSEA, per germline. There are 11 residues in the CDR3. Written as DNA, the CDR3 is TGCAGCGTTGATTGGTTGGACCAACTGTTTTTT. It is translated as CSVDWLDQLFF.

This clonotype was detected a few times. CDR3 nucleotide sequence: TGTGCCAGCAGGACAGCATCCTATGGCTACACCTTC. It translates to CASRTASYGYTF. This rearrangement joins TRBV6-2 or TRBV6-3 to TRBJ1-2; TRBD1 is a possible D gene (5 bases). The V and J ends lost 6 bases and 4 bases respectively, with 9 bases between them. The CDR3 totals 12 residues. CDR1 and CDR2 (germline): MNHEY, SVGEGT.

Comment on this clonotype: This may arise from a read error, as a much more abundant clone is one base away. This sequence joins TRBV3-1 and TRBJ1-2; unclear D gene. CDR1 and CDR2 (germline): LGHDT, YNNKEL (reference sequence). The V end was cut by 3 bases, the J end by 4 bases, with 9 bases between. The CDR3 is 13 amino acids. The CDR3 coding sequence is TGTGCCAGCAGCCAGGGCGGAACCTATGGCTACACCTTC. This translates into CASSQGGTYGYTF.

This clonotype was found a few times. The V gene is TRBV9, the J gene TRBJ2-7; D unclear. V was clipped by 0 bases and J by 3 bases, with 10 bases between them. The germline CDR1 and CDR2 sequences are SGDLS and YYNGEE. This CDR3 region has 14 residues. The CDR3 loop is CASSVGPALYEQYF. In DNA form, the CDR3 reads TGTGCCAGCAGCGTAGGTCCTGCACTCTACGAGCAGTACTTC.

This clonotype was seen at least ten times. This chain links TRBV5-5 with TRBJ2-3, with D perhaps matching TRBD1 (6 bases). Trimming cost V 0 bases and J 3 bases, with 8 bases left between them. Germline assignment: CDR1 SGHKS and CDR2 YYEKEE (reference sequence). The CDR3 extends over 14 amino acids. DNA of the CDR3: TGTGCCAGCAGCTTGGACAGGGCTACAGATACGCAGTATTTT. Translating gives CASSLDRATDTQYF.

This clonotype showed up just a few times. The chain uses TRBV19 and TRBJ2-3; D gene ambiguous. The germline V gene encodes CDR1 LNHDA and CDR2 SQIVND (reference sequence). Trimming cost V 5 bases and J 0 bases, with 15 bases left between them. The CDR3 has 16 amino acids. The CDR3 region is CASSPRARASTDTQYF. As DNA, the CDR3 is TGTGCCAGTAGTCCTCGGGCTAGGGCTAGCACAGATACGCAGTATTTT.

This clonotype was seen repeatedly, ten times or more. V is TRBV28 and J is TRBJ1-2; a weak D match, TRBD1 (5 bases). The germline V gene has CDR1 MDHEN and CDR2 SYDVKM. The CDR3 length is 14 residues. Trimming cost V 7 bases and J 4 bases, with 16 bases left between them. In nucleotides, the CDR3 is TGTGCCAGCACCTCTCCAGGGAATGGCTATGGCTACACCTTC. It specifies CASTSPGNGYGYTF.

This clonotype was detected many times. The CDR3 DNA is TGTGCCAGCAGCCCGGGGCCCATGAACACTGAAGCTTTCTTT. Translation gives CASSPGPMNTEAFF. V and J are TRBV2 and TRBJ1-1, with D maybe TRBD1 (5 bases). CDR3 length: 14 amino acids. Germline V gene lookup returns CDR1 SNHLY and CDR2 FYNNEI. V was shortened by 6 bases and J by 0 bases, with 11 bases between the two germline ends.

The table lists this clonotype with many counts. V gene TRBV6-1 combines with J gene TRBJ2-7, with a weak D call TRBD2 (5 bases). V dropped 6 bases and J dropped 3 bases, with 12 bases sitting between them. The germline V gene has CDR1 MNHNS and CDR2 SASEGT. This CDR3 contains 13 residues. CDR3 in amino acids: CASSGTRGYEQYF. CDR3 in DNA: TGTGCCAGCAGCGGTACTAGAGGCTACGAGCAGTACTTC.

This chain uses TRBV29-1 with TRBJ2-3; 7 nucleotides match TRBD2. The ends lost 6 bases at V and 0 bases at J; junction bases unmatched: 9. Per the germline V gene, CDR1 is SQVTM and CDR2 is ANQGSEA. The CDR3 has 15 amino acids. The CDR3 bases are TGCAGCGTGGTTCCGGGACTACCGAGCACAGATACGCAGTATTTT. Protein: CSVVPGLPSTDTQYF.

This clonotype came up many times. This chain connects TRBV28 to TRBJ2-1; no firm D call. V dropped 1 base and J dropped 9 bases, with 10 bases sitting between them. Germline values: CDR1 MDHEN, CDR2 SYDVKM. This CDR3 is built from 13 residues. This chain's CDR3 is CASSLFGVPEQFF. The CDR3 nucleotides read TGTGCCAGCAGTTTATTTGGGGTACCTGAGCAGTTCTTC.

This clonotype was found many times. The chain carries TRBV12-3 or TRBV12-4 and TRBJ1-2; 8 bases agree with TRBD1. The ends lost 6 bases at V and 3 bases at J; junction bases unmatched: 6. The CDR3 totals 14 residues. CDR3 sequence: CASSRGQGHYGYTF. The DNA for the CDR3 is TGTGCCAGCAGCCGCGGACAGGGCCACTATGGCTACACCTTC.

This clonotype was recorded at least ten times. The J gene is TRBJ2-5, the V gene TRBV20-1; D is uncertain. V lost 2 bases, J lost 2 bases, and 6 bases lay in between. The CDR3 runs 12 residues. In germline, CDR1 is DFQATT, CDR2 SNEGSKA (reference sequence). The CDR3 protein is CSARFVQETQYF. CDR3 nucleotide sequence: TGCAGTGCTAGATTCGTGCAAGAGACCCAGTACTTC.

CDR3 sequence reads: CASSVGGNDNEQFF. The CDR3 nucleotides read TGTGCCAGCAGCGTAGGGGGAAACGACAATGAGCAGTTCTTC. The rearrangement joins TRBV9 to TRBJ2-1; the D is unclear. Trimming removed 0 bases at V and 5 bases at J, with 9 bases between. The CDR3 runs to 14 residues. Germline V gene data show CDR1 as SGDLS and CDR2 as YYNGEE.

This clonotype was counted many times. The rearrangement joins TRBV2 to TRBJ2-3; 7 nucleotides line up with TRBD1. The CDR3 runs 15 residues. Germline assignment: CDR1 SNHLY and CDR2 FYNNEI. V shed 5 bases, J shed 1 base, and the junction held 6 bases outside the gene matches. The CDR3 spells CASSPTGSGTDTQYF. The CDR3 nucleotides read TGTGCCAGCAGTCCGACAGGGAGCGGCACAGATACGCAGTATTTT.

This clonotype was observed at least ten times. V and J are TRBV2 and TRBJ1-1, with D possibly matching TRBD1 (5 bases). In germline, CDR1 is SNHLY, CDR2 FYNNEI. Trimming cost V 7 bases and J 1 base, with 10 bases left between them. CDR3 length equals 13 residues. The CDR3 reads CASIQGWNTEAFF. In nucleotides, the CDR3 is TGTGCCAGCATCCAGGGTTGGAACACTGAAGCTTTCTTT.

The table lists this clonotype with many counts. The chain combines TRBV20-1 with TRBJ2-5, with 12 bases identical to TRBD1. The CDR3 runs 14 residues. Germline CDR1 reads DFQATT; CDR2 reads SNEGSKA (reference sequence). Trimming took 5 bases from V and 7 from J; bases not matched to a gene: 8. CDR3 region: CSAGRGTGGRTQYF. The DNA of the CDR3 is TGCAGTGCTGGAAGGGGGACAGGGGGCCGGACCCAGTACTTC.

There are many counts of this clonotype. This CDR3 reads CASSSPFYEQYF. The CDR3, as DNA: TGTGCCAGCAGTTCCCCCTTCTACGAGCAGTACTTC. This sequence joins TRBV28 and TRBJ2-7, with D unclear. V lost 4 bases and J 3 bases, leaving 7 bases between the germline ends. The CDR3 contains 12 residues. Germline loops: CDR1 MDHEN, CDR2 SYDVKM.

This clonotype was observed at least ten times. The rearrangement links TRBV10-2 to TRBJ2-7, with a weak D call TRBD2 (6 bases). V was clipped by 8 bases and J by 3 bases, with 17 bases between them. The germline gives CDR1 WSHSY, CDR2 SAAADI. This CDR3 comprises 14 residues. CDR3 sequence: CASGNLATLYEQYF. CDR3 bases: TGCGCCAGCGGCAATCTAGCGACACTCTACGAGCAGTACTTC.

This clonotype appeared many times. The chain joins TRBV3-1 to TRBJ2-7, with TRBD2 matching over 10 bases. The CDR3 runs 17 residues. Germline V gene lookup returns CDR1 LGHDT and CDR2 YNNKEL (reference sequence). J lost 3 bases, V lost 3 bases, and 11 bases had no gene match. The CDR3 coding sequence is TGTGCCAGCAGCCATACTAGCGGGACATCACAAAACTACGAGCAGTACTTC. Protein: CASSHTSGTSQNYEQYF.

There are many counts of this clonotype. The CDR3 bases are TGCGCCAGCAGTGATCGCAGTTGGGACGAGCAGTACTTC. Its translation: CASSDRSWDEQYF. V is TRBV10-1 and J is TRBJ2-7; D is unresolved. V gave up 3 bases and J gave up 5 bases, with 11 bases separating them. The germline V gene encodes CDR1 WNHNN and CDR2 SYGVQD (reference sequence). This CDR3 contains 13 residues.